Detailed here is one T cell receptor beta chain. Germline loops: CDR1 DFQATT, CDR2 SNEGSKA (reference sequence). V was pared by 4 bases and J by 2 bases, with 15 bases of the junction left unmatched. The CDR3 consists of 19 residues. TCRdb reprocessed the 5' RACE reads with MiXCR, giving one entry per CDR3 protein. The table lists about 41,000 distinct CDR3 sequences, 25% to 30% of them singletons. The sequence was obtained from a female donor with breast cancer. The specimen was memory CD4+ T cells sorted from a lymph node. The sample's subset: memory CD4+ T cells, CD4+CD45RO+CD25-. This chain uses TRBV20-1 with TRBJ2-7, with TRBD2 matching 15 bases. CDR3 nucleotides: TGCAGTGCTAATCCGGCGGACGGACTAGCGGGAGGGGGGGCCTACGAGCAGTACTTC. Its translation: CSANPADGLAGGGAYEQYF.